A single TCR beta chain is shown here with its context. Authors' analysis steps: Nucleated cell counts were estimated from reference gene primer amplification. Method: immunoSEQ multiplex PCR; TCRdb's copy keeps in-frame clones and lacks some. That table supplies the V and J calls and clone size; D and trimming were determined from the DNA. The sample lists approximately 150,000 clones; approximately 84% were seen once. This specimen comes from a study of blood T cell repertoires in COVID-19. Study in general: Acute and convalescent COVID-19 samples came from the United States, Italy and Spain.

CDR1 SGHTA and CDR2 FQGNSA come from the germline V gene. This CDR3 has 14 residues. The germline V and J ends were trimmed by 1 base and 10 bases, with 11 bases remaining between them. This receptor was identified in a middle-aged man with acute or convalescent COVID-19. The gene calls are TRBV7-2 and TRBJ1-6, with D hard to call. The sequencing sample was made of peripheral blood. CDR3 amino acids: CASSLGRGESPLHF. The CDR3 DNA reads as TGTGCCAGCAGCTTAGGCCGGGGTGAGTCACCCCTCCACTTT.